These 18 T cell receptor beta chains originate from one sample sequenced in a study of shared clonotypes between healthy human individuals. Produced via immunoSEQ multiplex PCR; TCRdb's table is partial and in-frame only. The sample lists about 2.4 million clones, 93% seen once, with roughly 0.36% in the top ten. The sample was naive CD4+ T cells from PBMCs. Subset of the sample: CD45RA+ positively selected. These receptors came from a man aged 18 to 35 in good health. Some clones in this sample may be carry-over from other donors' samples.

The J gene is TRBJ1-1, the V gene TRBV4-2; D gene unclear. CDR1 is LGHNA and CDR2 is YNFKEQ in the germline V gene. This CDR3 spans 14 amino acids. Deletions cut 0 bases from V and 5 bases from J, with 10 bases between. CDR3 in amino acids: CASSQDRRGTEAFF. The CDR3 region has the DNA TGTGCCAGCAGCCAAGATAGGAGAGGTACTGAAGCTTTCTTT.

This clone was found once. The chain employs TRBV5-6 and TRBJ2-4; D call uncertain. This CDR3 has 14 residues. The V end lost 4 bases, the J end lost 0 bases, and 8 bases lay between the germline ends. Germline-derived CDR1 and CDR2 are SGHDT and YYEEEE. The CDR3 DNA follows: TGTGCCAGCAGCCGGACCTTAGCCAAAAACATTCAGTACTTC. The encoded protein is CASSRTLAKNIQYF.

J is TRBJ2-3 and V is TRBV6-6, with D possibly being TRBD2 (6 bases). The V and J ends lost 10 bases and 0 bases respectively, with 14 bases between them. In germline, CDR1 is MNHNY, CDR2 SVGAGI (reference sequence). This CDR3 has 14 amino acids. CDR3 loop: CATRRRASTDTQYF. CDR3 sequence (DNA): TGTGCCACCAGAAGGAGGGCTAGCACAGATACGCAGTATTTT.

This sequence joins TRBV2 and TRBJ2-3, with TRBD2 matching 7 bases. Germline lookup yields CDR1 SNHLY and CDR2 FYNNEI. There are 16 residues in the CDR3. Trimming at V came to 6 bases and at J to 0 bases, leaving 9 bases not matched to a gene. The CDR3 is CASSSGIAGSTDTQYF. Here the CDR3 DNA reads TGTGCCAGCAGCTCAGGGATAGCGGGCAGCACAGATACGCAGTATTTT. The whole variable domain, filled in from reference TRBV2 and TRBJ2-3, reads EPEVTQTPSHQVTQMGQEVILRCVPISNHLYFYWYRQILGQKVEFLVSFYNNEISEKSEIFDDQFSVERPDGSNFTLKIRSTKLEDSAMYFCASSSGIAGSTDTQYFGPGTRLTVL.

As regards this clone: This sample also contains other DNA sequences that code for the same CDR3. Here the CDR3 reads CASSLATGNTGELFF. CDR3 nucleotides: TGTGCCAGCAGCTTGGCGACAGGGAACACCGGGGAGCTGTTTTTT. This sequence joins TRBV5-4 and TRBJ2-2; possibly TRBD1 for D (6 bases). The CDR3 consists of 15 residues. The germline V gene has CDR1 SGHNT and CDR2 YYREEE (reference sequence). Trimming took off 0 bases at V and 1 base at J, with 7 bases between the two ends. The entire variable domain, with the rest obtained from reference TRBV5-4 and TRBJ2-2, is as follows: ETGVTQSPTHLIKTRGQQVTLRCSSQSGHNTVSWYQQALGQGPQFIFQYYREEENGRGNFPPRFSGLQFPNYSSELNVNALELDDSALYLCASSLATGNTGELFFGEGSRLTVL.

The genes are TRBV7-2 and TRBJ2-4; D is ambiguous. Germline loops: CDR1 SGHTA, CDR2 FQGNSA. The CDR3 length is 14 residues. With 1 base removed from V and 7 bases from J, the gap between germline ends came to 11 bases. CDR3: CASSLDGPGNIQYF. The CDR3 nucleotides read TGTGCCAGCAGCTTAGATGGTCCTGGCAACATTCAGTACTTC.

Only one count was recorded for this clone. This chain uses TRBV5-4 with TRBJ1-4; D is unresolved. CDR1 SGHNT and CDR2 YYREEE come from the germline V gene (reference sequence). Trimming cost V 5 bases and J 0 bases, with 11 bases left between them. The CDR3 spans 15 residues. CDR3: CASSPTASTNEKLFF. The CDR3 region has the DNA TGTGCCAGCAGTCCCACAGCCTCAACTAATGAAAAACTGTTTTTT.

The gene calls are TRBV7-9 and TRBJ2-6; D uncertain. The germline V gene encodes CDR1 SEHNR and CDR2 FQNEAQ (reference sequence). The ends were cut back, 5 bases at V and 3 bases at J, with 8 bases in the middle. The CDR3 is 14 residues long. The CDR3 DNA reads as TGTGCCAGCAGCATCGACCTTGGGGCCAACGTCCTGACTTTC. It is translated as CASSIDLGANVLTF.

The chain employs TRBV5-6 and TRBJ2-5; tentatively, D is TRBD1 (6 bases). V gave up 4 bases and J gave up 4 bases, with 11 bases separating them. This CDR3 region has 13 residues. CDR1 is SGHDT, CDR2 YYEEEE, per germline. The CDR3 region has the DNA TGTGCCAGCAGCATAGGGGGTATAGAGACCCAGTACTTC. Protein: CASSIGGIETQYF.

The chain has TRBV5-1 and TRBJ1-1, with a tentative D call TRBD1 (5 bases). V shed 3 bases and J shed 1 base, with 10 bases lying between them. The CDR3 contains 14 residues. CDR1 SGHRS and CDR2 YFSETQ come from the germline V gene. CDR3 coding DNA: TGCGCCAGCAGCTCGGGACTCCCGAACACTGAAGCTTTCTTT. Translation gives CASSSGLPNTEAFF.

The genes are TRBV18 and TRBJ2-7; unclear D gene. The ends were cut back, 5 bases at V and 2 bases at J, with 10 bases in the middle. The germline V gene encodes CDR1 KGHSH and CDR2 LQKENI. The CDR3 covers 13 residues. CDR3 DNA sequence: TGTGCCAGCTCAATCGGCAGAGCCTACGAGCAGTACTTC. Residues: CASSIGRAYEQYF.

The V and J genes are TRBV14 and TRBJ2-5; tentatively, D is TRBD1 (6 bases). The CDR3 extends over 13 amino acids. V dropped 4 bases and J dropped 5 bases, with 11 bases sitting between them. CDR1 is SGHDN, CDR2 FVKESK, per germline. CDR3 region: CASSLGAPETQYF. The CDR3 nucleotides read TGTGCCAGCAGCCTGGGGGCCCCCGAGACCCAGTACTTC.

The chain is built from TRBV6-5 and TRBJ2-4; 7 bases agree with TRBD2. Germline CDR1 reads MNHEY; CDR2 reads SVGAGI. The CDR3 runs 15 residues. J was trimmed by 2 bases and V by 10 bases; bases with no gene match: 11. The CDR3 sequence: CAKPTSQLSKNIQYF. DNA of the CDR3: TGTGCCAAGCCGACTAGCCAGTTGTCCAAAAACATTCAGTACTTC.

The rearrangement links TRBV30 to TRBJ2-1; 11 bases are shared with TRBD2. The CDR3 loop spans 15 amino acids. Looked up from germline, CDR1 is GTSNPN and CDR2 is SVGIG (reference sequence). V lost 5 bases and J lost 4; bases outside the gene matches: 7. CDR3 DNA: TGTGCCTGGTCGTCAGGGACTAGCGGTTACAATGAGCAGTTCTTC. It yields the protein CAWSSGTSGYNEQFF.

The CDR3 reads CASSRIRGNGNYEQYF. CDR3 coding DNA: TGCGCCAGCAGCCGCATCCGGGGAAATGGGAACTACGAGCAGTACTTC. J is TRBJ2-7 and V is TRBV5-1, with D maybe TRBD2 (5 bases). V lost 4 bases and J 3 bases, leaving 20 bases between the germline ends. The CDR3 contains 16 residues. The germline V gene has CDR1 SGHRS and CDR2 YFSETQ.

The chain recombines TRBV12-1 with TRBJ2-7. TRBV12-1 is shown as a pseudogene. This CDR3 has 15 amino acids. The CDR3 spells CASTPENGQHYEQYF. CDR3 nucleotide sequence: TGTGCCAGCACCCCAGAGAACGGGCAACACTACGAGCAGTACTTC.

The CDR3 DNA follows: TGTGCCAGCAGCTTAGCGCTTCCGGGCGGCCTTTCTTCTAACTATGGCTACACCTTC. Its translation is CASSLALPGGLSSNYGYTF. The J gene is TRBJ1-2, the V gene TRBV7-8; D gene ambiguous. Trimming removed 0 bases from V and 0 bases from J, with 20 bases in between. This CDR3 comprises 19 residues. CDR1 SGHVS and CDR2 FQNEAQ come from the germline V gene.

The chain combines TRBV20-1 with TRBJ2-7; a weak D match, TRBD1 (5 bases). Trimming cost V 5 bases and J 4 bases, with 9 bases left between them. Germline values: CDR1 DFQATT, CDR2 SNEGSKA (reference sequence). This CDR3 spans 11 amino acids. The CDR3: CSALQAYEQYF. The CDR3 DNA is TGCAGTGCTCTACAGGCTTACGAGCAGTACTTC.